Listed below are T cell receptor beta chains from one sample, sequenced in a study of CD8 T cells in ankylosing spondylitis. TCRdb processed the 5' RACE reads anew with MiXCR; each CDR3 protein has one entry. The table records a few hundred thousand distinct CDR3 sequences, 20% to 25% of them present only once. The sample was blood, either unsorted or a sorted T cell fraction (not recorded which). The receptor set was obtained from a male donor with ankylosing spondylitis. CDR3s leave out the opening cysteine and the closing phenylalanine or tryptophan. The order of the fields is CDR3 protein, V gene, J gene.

ATHGLTGLRNPNYGYT,TRBV15,TRBJ1-2
ASSYSPPGSSSPLH,TRBV7-2,TRBJ1-6
ASSHWRGSRETQY,TRBV3-1,TRBJ2-5
ASGPRGQGESRLYNEQF,TRBV28,TRBJ2-1
ASSRPTGNTEAF,TRBV18,TRBJ1-1
SAKGQSTDTQY,TRBV20-1,TRBJ2-3
ASRLGQGATGELF,TRBV12-3/TRBV12-4,TRBJ2-2
ASSLGGQRSTDTQY,TRBV5-1,TRBJ2-3
ASSRLAGVKENEQF,TRBV12-3/TRBV12-4,TRBJ2-1
ASLQGFKQF,TRBV6-2/TRBV6-3,TRBJ2-1
ASSLAASGTSGNNEQF,TRBV5-1,TRBJ2-1
ASSPQDRGRETQY,TRBV4-2,TRBJ2-5
ASSDPLAGVGEQY,TRBV10-2,TRBJ2-7
ASSGSGVVGEQY,TRBV19,TRBJ2-7
ASSETESTDTQY,TRBV19,TRBJ2-3
ASSLGPTRRNGELF,TRBV5-1,TRBJ2-2
SASSDREVSPLH,TRBV20-1,TRBJ1-6
ASSPVGGQVLQETQY,TRBV7-9,TRBJ2-5
ASNRADEQY,TRBV6-5,TRBJ2-7
ASSEGRAYGYT,TRBV2,TRBJ1-2
ASSLVTGFRKETQY,TRBV7-9,TRBJ2-5
SARDRAQGLRPQH,TRBV20-1,TRBJ1-5
SARLAGRSYEQY,TRBV20-1,TRBJ2-7
ATSGDNTEAF,TRBV24-1,TRBJ1-1
ASRFMNTEAF,TRBV2,TRBJ1-1
ASSPRDAVGVSEAF,TRBV9,TRBJ1-1
ASSVTGWTGGSNQPQH,TRBV6-2/TRBV6-3,TRBJ1-5
ARGRDTGELF,TRBV7-9,TRBJ2-2
ASSQVGENTEAF,TRBV3-1,TRBJ1-1
ASSLLTTNTGELF,TRBV5-1,TRBJ2-2
ASSPRGGGVSYEQY,TRBV21-1,TRBJ2-7
SVVYLYSYNEQF,TRBV29-1,TRBJ2-1
ASRGQTTGELF,TRBV11-1,TRBJ2-2
SAIRSGRGNQPQH,TRBV20-1,TRBJ1-5
ASSRTSLGAGIQY,TRBV6-1,TRBJ2-4
ASSSTSGRASTDTQY,TRBV28,TRBJ2-3
ASSPWNSVNTGELF,TRBV4-2,TRBJ2-2
SALGQGYEQY,TRBV20-1,TRBJ2-7
ASSLEAGGPYEQY,TRBV7-9,TRBJ2-7
AWGPKWGARTGELF,TRBV30,TRBJ2-2
ASSKVPGSGANVLT,TRBV19,TRBJ2-6
ASSWNGGWVNTEAF,TRBV5-6,TRBJ1-1
ATKGDSYEQY,TRBV24-1,TRBJ2-7
ASIGGRTTANTGELF,TRBV7-9,TRBJ2-2